The sequence of this T cell receptor (beta chain) was determined in a study of shared T cell receptors in the human thymus. The V segment lost 1 base and the J segment 0 bases; nucleotides outside the gene matches: 6. This CDR3 region has 18 residues. Germline CDR1 reads LNHDA; CDR2 reads SQIVND (reference sequence). Assay: immunoSEQ multiplex PCR; the TCRdb copy retains only in-frame clones and omits some. The sample records 500,000 to 750,000 clones, 70% to 90% being singletons. These records were also assigned to another study, of human thymus T cells.

The TCR originated in a boy younger than two with a congenital heart defect. The specimen sequenced was thymocytes. This rearrangement joins TRBV19 to TRBJ1-6; 7 bases fit TRBD1. CDR3 amino acids: CASSIVGQANSYNSPLHF. The CDR3 region has the DNA TGTGCCAGTAGTATAGTCGGACAGGCAAACTCCTATAATTCACCCCTCCACTTT.